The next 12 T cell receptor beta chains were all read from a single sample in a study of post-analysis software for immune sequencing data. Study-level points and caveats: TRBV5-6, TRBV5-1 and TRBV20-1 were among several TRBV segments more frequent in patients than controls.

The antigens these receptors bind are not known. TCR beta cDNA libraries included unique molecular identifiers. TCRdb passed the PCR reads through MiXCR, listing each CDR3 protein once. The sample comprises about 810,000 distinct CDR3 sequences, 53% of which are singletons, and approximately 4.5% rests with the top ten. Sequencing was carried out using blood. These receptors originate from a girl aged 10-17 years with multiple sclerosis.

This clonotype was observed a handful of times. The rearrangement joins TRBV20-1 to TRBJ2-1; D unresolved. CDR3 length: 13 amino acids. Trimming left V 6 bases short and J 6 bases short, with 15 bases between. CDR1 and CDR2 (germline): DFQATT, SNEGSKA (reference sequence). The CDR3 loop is CSARPPPSNEQFF. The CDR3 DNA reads TGCAGTGCGAGGCCCCCACCGAGCAATGAGCAGTTCTTC.

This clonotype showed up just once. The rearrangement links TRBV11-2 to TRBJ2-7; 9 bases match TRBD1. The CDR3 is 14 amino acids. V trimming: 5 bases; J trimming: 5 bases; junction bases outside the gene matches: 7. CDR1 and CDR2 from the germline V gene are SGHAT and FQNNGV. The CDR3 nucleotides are TGTGCCAGCAGCCAGGACAGGGGTGTACACGAGCAGTACTTC. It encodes CASSQDRGVHEQYF.

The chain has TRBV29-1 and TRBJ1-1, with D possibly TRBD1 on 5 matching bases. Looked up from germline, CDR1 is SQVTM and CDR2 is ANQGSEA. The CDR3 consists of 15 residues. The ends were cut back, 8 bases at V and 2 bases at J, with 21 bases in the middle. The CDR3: CSFLRPGPVNTEAFF. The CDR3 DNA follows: TGCAGCTTTTTGCGACCGGGACCCGTCAACACTGAAGCTTTCTTT.

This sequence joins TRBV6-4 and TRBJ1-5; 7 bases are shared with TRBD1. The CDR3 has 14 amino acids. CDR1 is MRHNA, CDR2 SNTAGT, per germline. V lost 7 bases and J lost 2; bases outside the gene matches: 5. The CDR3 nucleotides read TGTGCCAGCACCGAAGGGACAGGCAATCAGCCCCAGCATTTT. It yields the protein CASTEGTGNQPQHF.

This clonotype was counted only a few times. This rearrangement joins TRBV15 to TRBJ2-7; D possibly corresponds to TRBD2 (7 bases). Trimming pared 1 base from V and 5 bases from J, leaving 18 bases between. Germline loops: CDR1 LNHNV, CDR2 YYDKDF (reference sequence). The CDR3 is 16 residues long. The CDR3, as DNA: TGTGCCACCAGCAGAGCAAGAGGGGGAGGGAGCAACGAGCAGTACTTC. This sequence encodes CATSRARGGGSNEQYF.

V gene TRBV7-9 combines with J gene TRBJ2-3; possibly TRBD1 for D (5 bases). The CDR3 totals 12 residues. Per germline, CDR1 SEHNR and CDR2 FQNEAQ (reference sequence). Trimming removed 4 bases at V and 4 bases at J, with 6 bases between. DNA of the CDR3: TGTGCCAGCAGCTCAGGGTCAGATACGCAGTATTTT. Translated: CASSSGSDTQYF. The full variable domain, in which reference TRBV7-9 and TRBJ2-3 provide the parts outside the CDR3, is DTGVSQNPRHKITKRGQNVTFRCDPISEHNRLYWYRQTLGQGPEFLTYFQNEAQLEKSRLLSDRFSAERPKGSFSTLEIQRTEQGDSAMYLCASSSGSDTQYFGPGTRLTVL.

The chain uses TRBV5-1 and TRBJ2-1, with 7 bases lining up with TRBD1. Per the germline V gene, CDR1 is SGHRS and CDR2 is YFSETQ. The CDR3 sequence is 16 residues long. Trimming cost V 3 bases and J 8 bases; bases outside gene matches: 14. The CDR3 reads CASSSGVRDRAHEQFF. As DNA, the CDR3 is TGCGCCAGCAGCTCAGGGGTCCGAGACAGGGCCCATGAGCAGTTCTTC.

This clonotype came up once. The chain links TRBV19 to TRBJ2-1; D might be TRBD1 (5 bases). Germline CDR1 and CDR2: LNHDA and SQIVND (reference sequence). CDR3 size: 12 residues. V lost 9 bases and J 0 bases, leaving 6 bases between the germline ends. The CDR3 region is CASQGSYNEQFF. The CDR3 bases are TGTGCCAGCCAGGGCTCCTACAATGAGCAGTTCTTC.

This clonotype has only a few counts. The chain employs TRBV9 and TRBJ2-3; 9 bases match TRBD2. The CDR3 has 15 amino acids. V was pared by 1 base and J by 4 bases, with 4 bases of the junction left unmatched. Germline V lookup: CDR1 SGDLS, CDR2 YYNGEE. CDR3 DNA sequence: TGTGCCAGCAGCGTAAGGACTAGCGAGGCAGATACGCAGTATTTT. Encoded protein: CASSVRTSEADTQYF.

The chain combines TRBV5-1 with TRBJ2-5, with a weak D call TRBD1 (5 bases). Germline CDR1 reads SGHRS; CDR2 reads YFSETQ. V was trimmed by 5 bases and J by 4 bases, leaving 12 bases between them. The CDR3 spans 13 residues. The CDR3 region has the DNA TGCGCCAGCAGGTTCGGACACAGAGAGACCCAGTACTTC. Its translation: CASRFGHRETQYF.

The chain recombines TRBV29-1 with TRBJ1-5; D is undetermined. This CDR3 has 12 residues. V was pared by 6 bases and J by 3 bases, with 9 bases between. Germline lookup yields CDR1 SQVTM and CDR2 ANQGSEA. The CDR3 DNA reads TGCAGCGTCCGGGCCCCCAATCAGCCCCAGCATTTT. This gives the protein CSVRAPNQPQHF.

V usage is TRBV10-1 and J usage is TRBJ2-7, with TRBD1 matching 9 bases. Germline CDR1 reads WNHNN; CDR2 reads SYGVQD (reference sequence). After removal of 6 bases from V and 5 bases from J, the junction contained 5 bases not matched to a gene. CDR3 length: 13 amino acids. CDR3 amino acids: CASSEQGANEQYF. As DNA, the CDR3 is TGCGCCAGCAGCGAACAGGGGGCAAACGAGCAGTACTTC.